The sequence of this T cell receptor (beta chain) was determined in a study of shared clonotypes between healthy human individuals. Naive CD8 cells lacked CD45RO and underwent positive selection for CCR7, leaving out terminally differentiated effector memory CD45RA+ cells. This clone was counted once. Sequencing used immunoSEQ multiplex PCR; TCRdb keeps in-frame clones, though not all of them. The sample includes roughly 2,000,000 clones, 85% to 95% of them seen just once. Germline CDR1 reads MDHEN; CDR2 reads SYDVKM. V was clipped by 6 bases and J by 0 bases, with 8 bases between them. The length of the CDR3 is 13 residues.

The receptor was derived from a man younger than 30 in good health. Some clones in this sample may be carry-over from other donors' samples. The chain is built from TRBV28 and TRBJ1-1; D remains ambiguous. The sample taken for sequencing was naive CD8+ T cells from PBMCs. The CDR3 region is CASRHRLNTEAFF. The CDR3 DNA follows: TGTGCCAGCAGACACAGACTGAACACTGAAGCTTTCTTT.